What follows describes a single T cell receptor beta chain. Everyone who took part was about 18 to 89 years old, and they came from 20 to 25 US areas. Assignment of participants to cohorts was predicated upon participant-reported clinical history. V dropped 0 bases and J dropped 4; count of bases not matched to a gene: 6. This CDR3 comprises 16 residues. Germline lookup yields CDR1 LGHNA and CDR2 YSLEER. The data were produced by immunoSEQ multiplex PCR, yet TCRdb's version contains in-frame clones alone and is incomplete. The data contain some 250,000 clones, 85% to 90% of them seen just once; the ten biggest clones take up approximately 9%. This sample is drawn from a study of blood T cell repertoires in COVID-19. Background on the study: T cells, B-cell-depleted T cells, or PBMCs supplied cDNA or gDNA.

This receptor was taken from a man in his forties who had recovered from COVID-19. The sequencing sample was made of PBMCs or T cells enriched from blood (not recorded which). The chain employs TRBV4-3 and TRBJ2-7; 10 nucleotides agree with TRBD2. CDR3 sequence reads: CASSQDMASGRYEQYF. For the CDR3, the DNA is TGCGCCAGCAGCCAAGATATGGCTAGCGGGAGATACGAGCAGTACTTC.